The 10 T cell receptor beta chains below all came from one sample that was sequenced in a study of blood T cell repertoires in COVID-19. Sequencing used immunoSEQ multiplex PCR; TCRdb keeps in-frame clones, though not all of them. The sample holds 300,000 to 400,000 clones, approximately 90% seen once. The sample comprised PBMCs or T cells enriched from blood (not recorded which). The receptor set was obtained from a woman aged 18-29 years who had recovered from COVID-19.

The chain has TRBV6-6 and TRBJ1-4, with TRBD1 matching over 7 bases. This CDR3 spans 15 amino acids. The V gene end was trimmed by 6 bases and the J gene end by 5 bases; junction bases not matched to a gene: 9. Germline-derived CDR1 and CDR2 are MNHNY and SVGAGI (reference sequence). DNA of the CDR3: TGTGCCAGCAGACCCTCGGGACAGTTAAATGAAAAACTGTTTTTT. Its translation: CASRPSGQLNEKLFF.

CDR3: CAWSRDSNEKLFF. CDR3 nucleotide sequence: TGTGCCTGGAGCCGGGACAGTAATGAAAAACTGTTTTTT. The genes are TRBV30 and TRBJ1-4, with 7 bases matching TRBD1. Germline CDR1 is GTSNPN and CDR2 is SVGIG (reference sequence). The V and J ends lost 3 bases and 4 bases, in that order; junction bases with no gene match: 2. The CDR3 totals 13 residues.

As DNA, the CDR3 is TGTGCCATCAGTGAACAGGGGGCCAGCAACGAGCAGTACTTC. Translated: CAISEQGASNEQYF. V usage is TRBV10-3 and J usage is TRBJ2-7; TRBD1 aligns across 9 bases. This CDR3 contains 14 residues. V lost 3 bases to trimming and J lost 5 bases; unmatched junction nucleotides: 5. From germline, CDR1 is ENHRY and CDR2 SYGVKD.

V is TRBV6-5 and J is TRBJ1-3, with 11 bases that match TRBD1. The length of the CDR3 is 16 residues. The V gene's germline CDR1 is MNHEY and CDR2 SVGAGI. V shed 4 bases, J shed 0 bases, and the junction held 2 bases outside the gene matches. The CDR3 sequence is CASSSGTGGSGNTIYF. The CDR3 DNA is TGTGCCAGCAGTTCCGGGACAGGGGGCTCTGGAAACACCATATATTTT.

The J gene is TRBJ2-7, the V gene TRBV10-2; D is perhaps TRBD1 (5 bases). The CDR3 consists of 11 residues. Trimming took off 11 bases at V and 1 base at J, with 9 bases between the two ends. Germline lookup yields CDR1 WSHSY and CDR2 SAAADI. In nucleotides, the CDR3 is TGCGCCTCAGGGCAGTCCTACGAGCAGTACTTC. It specifies CASGQSYEQYF.

CDR3 region: CASSDRQGESSYNSPLHF. The CDR3 nucleotides are TGTGCCAGCAGTGATAGACAGGGGGAGAGCTCCTATAATTCACCCCTCCACTTT. This chain joins TRBV9 and TRBJ1-6; TRBD1 matches at 9 bases. CDR3 length: 18 amino acids. Per germline, CDR1 SGDLS and CDR2 YYNGEE. The V segment lost 5 bases and the J segment 0 bases; nucleotides outside the gene matches: 9.

This rearrangement joins TRBV9 to TRBJ2-3; TRBD1 agrees at 8 bases. Germline V gives CDR1 SGDLS, CDR2 YYNGEE. This CDR3 is 19 amino acids long. With V trimmed by 3 bases and J by 0 bases, 15 bases remained unmatched. CDR3 amino acids: CASSAKLTGVHSSTDTQYF. The CDR3 DNA follows: TGTGCCAGCAGCGCAAAACTGACAGGGGTGCACTCTAGCACAGATACGCAGTATTTT.

This chain links TRBV19 with TRBJ2-1; D perhaps matches TRBD1 (6 bases). Germline CDR1 and CDR2: LNHDA and SQIVND (reference sequence). V lost 0 bases to trimming and J lost 2 bases, with 8 bases between them. This CDR3 has 15 residues. The CDR3 sequence is CASSIDRQAYNEQFF. CDR3 bases: TGTGCCAGTAGTATAGATAGACAGGCCTACAATGAGCAGTTCTTC.

This chain joins TRBV5-1 and TRBJ1-1; D unresolved. Germline CDR1 is SGHRS and CDR2 is YFSETQ. V shed 4 bases and J shed 3 bases, with 13 bases lying between them. The CDR3 loop spans 14 amino acids. CDR3 in amino acids: CASSPEADDTEAFF. CDR3 DNA: TGCGCCAGCAGCCCCGAAGCGGATGACACTGAAGCTTTCTTT.

The chain employs TRBV27 and TRBJ1-2; D unclear. The germline V gene has CDR1 MNHEY and CDR2 SMNVEV (reference sequence). Between the trimmed V and J ends, which lost 4 bases and 7 bases, there was a span of 10 bases. The CDR3 consists of 12 residues. CDR3 loop: CASSSRRGGYTF. In DNA, the CDR3 is TGTGCCAGCAGTTCCCGCCGGGGTGGCTACACCTTC.